The 24 T cell receptor beta chains given below trace back to one sample, sequenced in a study of CD8 T cells in Susac syndrome. cDNA came from 0.5 to 1 ug RNA primed by random hexamers. In TCRdb, the immunoSEQ multiplex PCR reads were re-called with MiXCR into one record per CDR3 protein. Of approximately 100,000 distinct CDR3 sequences listed, around 92% were seen once; the top ten hold around 0.12%. Input material: CD8+ T cells from PBMCs. These receptors were taken from a human donor in good health.

V is TRBV29-1 and J is TRBJ1-1; D gene ambiguous. Trimming stripped 1 base from V and 0 bases from J, with 6 bases between. The CDR3 is made up of 13 amino acids. Germline loops: CDR1 SQVTM, CDR2 ANQGSEA. The CDR3 region is CSVEVDLNTEAFF. The CDR3 nucleotides read TGCAGCGTTGAAGTGGACTTGAACACTGAAGCTTTCTTT.

This clonotype was observed once. This rearrangement joins TRBV20-1 to TRBJ1-5; tentative D call: TRBD1 (6 bases). CDR3 length: 14 amino acids. The V gene's germline CDR1 is DFQATT and CDR2 SNEGSKA (reference sequence). With 6 bases removed from V and 2 bases from J, the gap between germline ends came to 14 bases. The CDR3 sequence is CSAPGTIGNQPQHF. CDR3 nucleotides: TGCAGTGCCCCCGGGACAATAGGCAATCAGCCCCAGCATTTT.

The chain is built from TRBV18 and TRBJ2-4, with no clear D. This CDR3 has 13 residues. V was pared by 3 bases and J by 0 bases, with 3 bases between. Germline CDR1 reads KGHSH; CDR2 reads LQKENI. The CDR3 reads CASSPLAKNIQYF. The CDR3 DNA reads as TGTGCCAGCTCACCCTTAGCCAAAAACATTCAGTACTTC.

This chain uses TRBV29-1 with TRBJ2-7; D tentatively reads TRBD1 or TRBD2 (6 bases each). This CDR3 has 13 residues. CDR1 SQVTM and CDR2 ANQGSEA come from the germline V gene. V was shortened by 3 bases and J by 2 bases, with 11 bases between the two germline ends. The CDR3 nucleotides read TGCAGCGTTGATATGGGGGGCGCCTACGAGCAGTACTTC. This codes for CSVDMGGAYEQYF.

The V call is TRBV27, the J call TRBJ1-2; 7 bases line up with TRBD1. V was clipped by 8 bases and J by 1 base; unmatched bases: 7. Germline lookup yields CDR1 MNHEY and CDR2 SMNVEV (reference sequence). The CDR3 contains 14 residues. The CDR3 nucleotides are TGTGCCAGCCGCCCGAGACAGGGTAACTATGGCTACACCTTC. It yields the protein CASRPRQGNYGYTF.

The chain combines TRBV5-1 with TRBJ2-1, with a tentative D call TRBD1 (5 bases). The CDR3 extends over 13 amino acids. The V end was cut by 0 bases, the J end by 4 bases, with 5 bases between. Germline V CDR1 and CDR2: SGHRS, YFSETQ. The CDR3 DNA follows: TGCGCCAGCAGCTTGGGACAGTACAATGAGCAGTTCTTC. It codes for CASSLGQYNEQFF. Full variable domain (remainder filled in from reference TRBV5-1 and TRBJ2-1): KAGVTQTPRYLIKTRGQQVTLSCSPISGHRSVSWYQQTPGQGLQFLFEYFSETQRNKGNFPGRFSGRQFSNSRSEMNVSTLELGDSALYLCASSLGQYNEQFFGPGTRLTVL.

CDR3 sequence reads: CASSQDSAENTEAFF. The CDR3 nucleotides read TGTGCCAGCAGCCAAGATTCTGCGGAAAACACTGAAGCTTTCTTT. The rearrangement uses TRBV3-1 and TRBJ1-1; D gene ambiguous. The V gene's germline CDR1 is LGHDT and CDR2 YNNKEL (reference sequence). The CDR3 is 15 amino acids. Between the trimmed V and J ends, which lost 0 bases and 2 bases, there was a span of 10 bases.

V usage is TRBV7-9 and J usage is TRBJ1-5; TRBD1 is a possible D gene (6 bases). The V gene lost 8 bases and the J gene lost 4 bases, with 15 bases spanning the gap. The CDR3 has 14 amino acids. Germline V gene lookup returns CDR1 SEHNR and CDR2 FQNEAQ (reference sequence). This chain's CDR3 is CASQVGGANQPQHF. CDR3 bases: TGTGCCAGCCAGGTAGGGGGGGCTAATCAGCCCCAGCATTTT. The variable domain in full, completed from reference TRBV7-9 and TRBJ1-5, reads DTGVSQNPRHKITKRGQNVTFRCDPISEHNRLYWYRQTLGQGPEFLTYFQNEAQLEKSRLLSDRFSAERPKGSFSTLEIQRTEQGDSAMYLCASQVGGANQPQHFGDGTRLSIL.

This chain connects TRBV10-3 to TRBJ2-1, with D possibly being TRBD1 or TRBD2 (5 bases each). The germline V and J ends were trimmed by 10 bases and 6 bases, with 22 bases remaining between them. The CDR3 is 15 amino acids. The germline V gene has CDR1 ENHRY and CDR2 SYGVKD. This chain's CDR3 is CANRDPGRLINEQFF. Written as DNA, the CDR3 is TGTGCCAACCGGGACCCAGGGCGACTGATCAATGAGCAGTTCTTC.

The chain combines TRBV5-6 with TRBJ2-7; 8 nucleotides line up with TRBD2. The CDR3 extends over 16 amino acids. After removal of 2 bases from V and 5 bases from J, the junction contained 12 bases not matched to a gene. CDR1 and CDR2 (germline): SGHDT, YYEEEE. This CDR3 is CASSFRTSGRVNEQYF. CDR3 sequence (DNA): TGTGCCAGCAGCTTCCGCACGAGCGGGAGAGTGAACGAGCAGTACTTC.

The chain carries TRBV7-9 and TRBJ2-5; 7 bases are a match to TRBD2. CDR1 is SEHNR, CDR2 FQNEAQ, per germline (reference sequence). The CDR3 runs 11 residues. Unmatched junction bases numbered 3, after V lost 5 bases and J lost 9 bases. This chain's CDR3 is CASSGGVAQYF. CDR3 DNA: TGTGCCAGCAGCGGGGGGGTGGCCCAGTACTTC.

The rearrangement joins TRBV15 to TRBJ2-5, with TRBD1 identical over 8 bases. Germline trimming cut 8 bases from V and 4 bases from J; bases unmatched to any gene: 9. Germline V gene data show CDR1 as LNHNV and CDR2 as YYDKDF (reference sequence). The CDR3 is 14 amino acids. This CDR3 reads CATARDRSLETQYF. CDR3 nucleotides: TGTGCCACCGCCCGGGACAGGTCTTTAGAGACCCAGTACTTC.

The chain couples TRBV14 to TRBJ1-2; D gene uncertain. CDR1 and CDR2 from the germline V gene are SGHDN and FVKESK. CDR3 length: 13 residues. V was shortened by 1 base and J by 8 bases, with 11 bases between the two germline ends. The DNA of the CDR3 is TGTGCCAGCAGCCAAGGGGGTAGCGGGGGCTACACCTTC. It encodes CASSQGGSGGYTF.

The CDR3 spells CASSLTRDTEAFF. The DNA of the CDR3 is TGCGCCAGCAGCTTGACCCGGGACACTGAAGCTTTCTTT. The gene calls are TRBV5-1 and TRBJ1-1; D uncertain. V was clipped by 1 base and J by 3 bases, with 7 bases between them. This CDR3 region has 13 residues. CDR1 SGHRS and CDR2 YFSETQ come from the germline V gene.

The chain uses TRBV12-3 or TRBV12-4 and TRBJ2-3, with D maybe TRBD1 (5 bases). There are 14 residues in the CDR3. Trimming cost V 7 bases and J 5 bases, with 16 bases left between them. The CDR3 sequence: CASTLAGYEDTQYF. The CDR3 nucleotides read TGTGCCAGCACTCTCGCAGGGTATGAAGATACGCAGTATTTT.

The chain has TRBV7-3 and TRBJ2-2, with a possible D match to TRBD2 (5 bases). V was shortened by 5 bases and J by 0 bases, with 13 bases between the two germline ends. CDR1 is SGHTA and CDR2 is FQGTGA in the germline V gene. The CDR3 has 16 residues. CDR3 loop: CASSPLGGPNTGELFF. The CDR3 DNA follows: TGTGCCAGCAGCCCCTTGGGCGGGCCGAACACCGGGGAGCTGTTTTTT.

There are a few counts of this clonotype. The genes are TRBV6-2 or TRBV6-3 and TRBJ1-5; 9 bases match TRBD1. The CDR3 is 12 residues long. The V segment lost 10 bases and the J segment 5 bases; nucleotides outside the gene matches: 3. CDR1 MNHEY and CDR2 SVGEGT come from the germline V gene. The CDR3 spells CANRQGDQPQHF. The CDR3 DNA follows: TGTGCCAATCGACAGGGGGATCAGCCCCAGCATTTT.

V is TRBV11-1 and J is TRBJ2-3; no definite D call. The CDR3 length is 16 residues. The V end lost 6 bases, the J end lost 5 bases, and 21 bases lay between the germline ends. Germline-derived CDR1 and CDR2 are SGHAT and FQDESV (reference sequence). The CDR3 nucleotides are TGTGCCAGCAGTCAGGACCCGGATCTTGTGTTAGATACGCAGTATTTT. This encodes CASSQDPDLVLDTQYF. Complete variable domain (other parts from reference TRBV11-1 and TRBJ2-3): EAEVAQSPRYKITEKSQAVAFWCDPISGHATLYWYRQILGQGPELLVQFQDESVVDDSQLPKDRFSAERLKGVDSTLKIQPAELGDSAMYLCASSQDPDLVLDTQYFGPGTRLTVL.

CDR3 loop: CASSFPTDTQYF. CDR3 nucleotide sequence: TGTGCCAGCAGCTTCCCCACAGATACGCAGTATTTT. V and J are TRBV7-6 and TRBJ2-3, with no clear D. The V end was cut by 3 bases, the J end by 2 bases, with 3 bases between. Germline CDR1 is SGHVS and CDR2 is FNYEAQ. The CDR3 is 12 amino acids.

The V and J genes are TRBV27 and TRBJ2-4; no definite D call. The CDR3 has 14 residues. The germline V and J ends were trimmed by 10 bases and 0 bases, with 13 bases remaining between them. The germline V gene has CDR1 MNHEY and CDR2 SMNVEV (reference sequence). This CDR3 is CATKGYLAKNIQYF. In DNA form, the CDR3 reads TGTGCCACGAAGGGCTACCTAGCCAAAAACATTCAGTACTTC.

This rearrangement joins TRBV7-8 to TRBJ1-3, with D unresolved. The germline V and J ends were trimmed by 5 bases and 4 bases, with 18 bases remaining between them. The CDR3 is 16 amino acids. Germline loops: CDR1 SGHVS, CDR2 FQNEAQ. The CDR3 DNA reads TGTGCCAGCAGCCAAAGTGGTCTCTCTGGGGGAAACACCATATATTTT. Encoded protein: CASSQSGLSGGNTIYF.

The chain has TRBV19 and TRBJ2-2; D possibly uses TRBD1 or TRBD2 (5 bases each). This CDR3 contains 16 residues. Germline V gene sequence: CDR1 LNHDA, CDR2 SQIVND (reference sequence). V was cut by 5 bases and J by 0 bases, with 13 bases left in between. The CDR3 region has the DNA TGTGCCAGTAGTCCACCGGGACGTTCGAACACCGGGGAGCTGTTTTTT. Its translation is CASSPPGRSNTGELFF.

The chain links TRBV10-3 to TRBJ1-5; D might be TRBD1 (5 bases). Germline CDR1 reads ENHRY; CDR2 reads SYGVKD. The ends were cut back, 0 bases at V and 4 bases at J, with 19 bases in the middle. The CDR3 has 18 residues. The CDR3 loop reads CAISESRAGKDFNQPQHF. CDR3 sequence (DNA): TGTGCCATCAGTGAGTCTCGGGCAGGGAAGGATTTTAATCAGCCCCAGCATTTT.

This clonotype was detected once. This sequence joins TRBV5-1 and TRBJ1-1; D possibly corresponds to TRBD1 (6 bases). The V gene's germline CDR1 is SGHRS and CDR2 YFSETQ. The CDR3 is 13 residues long. V dropped 1 base and J dropped 5 bases, with 9 bases sitting between them. The CDR3 region is CASSLRGRTEAFF. The CDR3 region has the DNA TGCGCCAGCAGCTTGAGGGGGAGAACTGAAGCTTTCTTT.